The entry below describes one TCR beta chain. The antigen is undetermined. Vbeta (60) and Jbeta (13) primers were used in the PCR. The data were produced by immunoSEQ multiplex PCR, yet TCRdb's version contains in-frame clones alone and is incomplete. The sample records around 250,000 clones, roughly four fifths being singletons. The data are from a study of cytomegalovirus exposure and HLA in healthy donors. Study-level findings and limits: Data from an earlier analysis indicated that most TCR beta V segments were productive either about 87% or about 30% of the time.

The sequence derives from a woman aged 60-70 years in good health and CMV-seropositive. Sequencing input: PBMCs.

This CDR3 is CASSPSIVDYGYTF. CDR3 coding DNA: TGTGCCAGCTCCCCCTCCATCGTAGACTATGGCTACACCTTC. The J gene is TRBJ1-2, the V gene TRBV18; D is unclear. Germline CDR1 is KGHSH and CDR2 is LQKENI. Between the trimmed V and J ends, which lost 6 bases and 3 bases, there was a span of 14 bases. The length of the CDR3 is 14 residues.